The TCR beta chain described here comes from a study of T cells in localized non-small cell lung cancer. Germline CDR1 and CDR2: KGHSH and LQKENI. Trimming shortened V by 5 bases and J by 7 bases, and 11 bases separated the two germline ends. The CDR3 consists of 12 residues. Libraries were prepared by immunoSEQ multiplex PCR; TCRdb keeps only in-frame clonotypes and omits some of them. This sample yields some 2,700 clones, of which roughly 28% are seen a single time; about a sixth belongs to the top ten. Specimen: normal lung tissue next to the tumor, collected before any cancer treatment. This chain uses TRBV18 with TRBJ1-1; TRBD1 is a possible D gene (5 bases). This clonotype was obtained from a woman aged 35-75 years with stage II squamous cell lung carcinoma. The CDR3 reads CASSTGVNEAFF. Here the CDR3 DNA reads TGTGCCAGCTCAACGGGGGTAAATGAAGCTTTCTTT.